These 10 T cell receptor beta chains were sequenced from one sample in a study of naive and memory T cell subsets. Regarding the study as a whole: Possibly reflecting memory cells re-expressing CD45RA, a few larger clonotypes occurred in naive repertoires, especially CD8.

The antigens of these receptors remain unknown. Both TRBC1 and TRBC2 were covered by a beta constant-region primer of two equimolar oligonucleotides. Ligated cDNA was amplified by four rounds of PCR with nested alpha and beta constant-region primers and SP2. TCRdb fed the UMI-ligation and nested PCR reads into MiXCR, producing one record per CDR3 protein. Of 150,000 or so distinct CDR3 sequences detected, over 20% appear once; the ten largest clones hold roughly 0.1%. The sample comprised naive CD4+ T cells from blood. These receptors all come from a human donor in good health.

This clonotype has only a few counts. This chain connects TRBV7-9 to TRBJ2-2; the D is unclear. Looked up from germline, CDR1 is SEHNR and CDR2 is FQNEAQ (reference sequence). The V and J ends lost 3 bases and 5 bases respectively, with 10 bases between them. The CDR3 covers 14 residues. CDR3 coding DNA: TGTGCCAGCAGCTTGGGCAGGTCGACCGGGGAGCTGTTTTTT. Residues: CASSLGRSTGELFF.

This chain uses TRBV6-5 with TRBJ2-7; 11 bases agree with TRBD2. The CDR3 extends over 15 amino acids. Germline V gene sequence: CDR1 MNHEY, CDR2 SVGAGI. Unmatched junction bases numbered 4, after V lost 2 bases and J lost 4 bases. For the CDR3, the DNA is TGTGCCAGCAGTTACGGCACTAGCGGGAGTTACGAGCAGTACTTC. It translates to CASSYGTSGSYEQYF.

This clonotype was recorded many times. The chain recombines TRBV5-1 with TRBJ2-7; possibly TRBD1 for D (6 bases). Germline CDR1 is SGHRS and CDR2 is YFSETQ. This CDR3 contains 14 residues. V was trimmed by 0 bases and J by 5 bases, leaving 12 bases between them. The CDR3, as DNA: TGCGCCAGCAGCTTGGGCTACGGGACAAACGAGCAGTACTTC. This gives the protein CASSLGYGTNEQYF.

The chain has TRBV5-4 and TRBJ2-1, with D unresolved. The CDR3 covers 13 residues. Looked up from germline, CDR1 is SGHNT and CDR2 is YYREEE (reference sequence). V was clipped by 1 base and J by 3 bases, with 5 bases between them. CDR3 residues: CASSLTVYNEQFF. The CDR3 DNA sequence: TGTGCCAGCAGCTTGACAGTCTACAATGAGCAGTTCTTC. Variable domain in full (rest from reference TRBV5-4 and TRBJ2-1): ETGVTQSPTHLIKTRGQQVTLRCSSQSGHNTVSWYQQALGQGPQFIFQYYREEENGRGNFPPRFSGLQFPNYSSELNVNALELDDSALYLCASSLTVYNEQFFGPGTRLTVL.

J is TRBJ2-7 and V is TRBV20-1; tentative D call: TRBD1 (6 bases). Germline values: CDR1 DFQATT, CDR2 SNEGSKA (reference sequence). CDR3 size: 13 residues. Trimming took off 1 base at V and 2 bases at J, with 9 bases between the two ends. The CDR3 nucleotides are TGCAGTGCTAGAGTTACAGGGACCTACGAGCAGTACTTC. This encodes CSARVTGTYEQYF.

The chain's CDR3 is CASGLAGINEQFF. DNA for the CDR3: TGTGCCAGCGGACTAGCGGGCATCAATGAGCAGTTCTTC. The J gene is TRBJ2-1, the V gene TRBV28; 11 bases match TRBD2. V lost 8 bases, J lost 6 bases, and 3 bases stayed unmatched. This CDR3 contains 13 residues. CDR1 is MDHEN, CDR2 SYDVKM, per germline.

The chain uses TRBV3-1 and TRBJ2-2; 10 bases map to TRBD2. The germline V gene encodes CDR1 LGHDT and CDR2 YNNKEL (reference sequence). The CDR3 has 16 residues. V was pared by 4 bases and J by 4 bases, with 6 bases of the junction left unmatched. This CDR3 reads CASSLRTSGSTGELFF. CDR3 coding DNA: TGTGCCAGCAGCCTGAGGACTAGCGGATCCACCGGGGAGCTGTTTTTT.

J is TRBJ2-1 and V is TRBV5-4; no firm D call. The CDR3 extends over 15 amino acids. Trimming removed 0 bases at V and 0 bases at J, with 7 bases between. The germline V gene has CDR1 SGHNT and CDR2 YYREEE (reference sequence). CDR3 in amino acids: CASSLGLGSYNEQFF. CDR3 sequence (DNA): TGTGCCAGCAGCTTGGGACTGGGCTCCTACAATGAGCAGTTCTTC.

V gene TRBV7-9 combines with J gene TRBJ2-2; tentative D call: TRBD2 (5 bases). The V end lost 10 bases, the J end lost 1 base, and 16 bases lay between the germline ends. CDR1 is SEHNR, CDR2 FQNEAQ, per germline (reference sequence). The CDR3 is made up of 15 amino acids. The CDR3, as DNA: TGTGCCACCCGGGGATTCCAGAAGAACACCGGGGAGCTGTTTTTT. This encodes CATRGFQKNTGELFF.

This clonotype has a handful of counts. The chain couples TRBV3-1 to TRBJ1-5, with unresolved D. The CDR3 covers 9 residues. V was shortened by 2 bases and J by 16 bases, with 6 bases between the two germline ends. CDR1 and CDR2 (germline): LGHDT, YNNKEL (reference sequence). CDR3 DNA: TGTGCCAGCAGCCAACCCGGTCATTTT. Protein product: CASSQPGHF.